The 19 T cell receptor beta chains presented below share a single source sample, sequenced in a study of blood T cell repertoires in COVID-19. The data were produced by immunoSEQ multiplex PCR, yet TCRdb's version contains in-frame clones alone and is incomplete. Among about 72,000 clones listed, roughly 82% were seen once. Specimen: peripheral blood. These receptors were taken from a human donor in a cohort sampled during active COVID-19.

This clone showed up just once. The V call is TRBV9, the J call TRBJ2-3; 8 bases are a match to TRBD2. V dropped 4 bases and J dropped 0; count of bases not matched to a gene: 10. CDR1 SGDLS and CDR2 YYNGEE come from the germline V gene. The CDR3 runs 17 residues. This chain's CDR3 is CASSSSGAGASTDTQYF. The CDR3 nucleotides are TGTGCCAGCAGCTCCTCGGGAGCGGGGGCAAGCACAGATACGCAGTATTTT.

The chain is built from TRBV5-1 and TRBJ2-6; 7 bases map to TRBD1. CDR3 length: 16 amino acids. Trimming took 5 bases from V and 2 from J; bases not matched to a gene: 7. In germline, CDR1 is SGHRS, CDR2 YFSETQ. The CDR3 sequence: CASSPGQNAGANVLTF. Written as DNA, the CDR3 is TGCGCCAGCAGTCCGGGACAGAATGCTGGGGCCAACGTCCTGACTTTC.

The rearrangement links TRBV24-1 to TRBJ2-1; a weak D match, TRBD2 (6 bases). V lost 9 bases and J 6 bases, leaving 14 bases between the germline ends. The CDR3 runs to 13 residues. Germline-derived CDR1 and CDR2 are KGHDR and SFDVKD. The chain's CDR3 is CATGTHNTNEQFF. CDR3 sequence (DNA): TGTGCCACCGGGACTCACAACACCAATGAGCAGTTCTTC.

The V and J genes are TRBV7-9 and TRBJ2-7; D call uncertain. The CDR3 length is 12 residues. The ends were cut back, 0 bases at V and 5 bases at J, with 5 bases in the middle. Germline V gene lookup returns CDR1 SEHNR and CDR2 FQNEAQ (reference sequence). CDR3 nucleotides: TGTGCCAGCAGCTTAGCCAACAACGAGCAGTACTTC. Amino acids: CASSLANNEQYF.

V is TRBV2 and J is TRBJ1-2; D is unresolved. The ends were cut back, 1 base at V and 5 bases at J, with 11 bases in the middle. The length of the CDR3 is 14 residues. Germline V gene lookup returns CDR1 SNHLY and CDR2 FYNNEI. This chain's CDR3 is CASSEGGEAYGYTF. In DNA form, the CDR3 reads TGTGCCAGCAGTGAAGGGGGAGAGGCATATGGCTACACCTTC. The variable domain in full, completed from reference TRBV2 and TRBJ1-2, reads EPEVTQTPSHQVTQMGQEVILRCVPISNHLYFYWYRQILGQKVEFLVSFYNNEISEKSEIFDDQFSVERPDGSNFTLKIRSTKLEDSAMYFCASSEGGEAYGYTFGSGTRLTVV.

The V call is TRBV3-1 (or the pseudogene TRBV3-2), the J call TRBJ2-7, with D unresolved. This CDR3 contains 12 residues. The V end lost 4 bases, the J end lost 3 bases, and 7 bases lay between the germline ends. Germline V gene data show CDR1 as LGHDT and CDR2 as YNNKEL (reference sequence). The CDR3 region has the DNA TGTGCCAGCAGCCTCGGAGACTACGAGCAGTACTTC. It yields the protein CASSLGDYEQYF.

The V gene is TRBV19, the J gene TRBJ1-2, with a tentative D call TRBD1 (5 bases). The CDR3 has 15 amino acids. V was pared by 8 bases and J by 7 bases, with 23 bases between. Germline CDR1 is LNHDA and CDR2 is SQIVND (reference sequence). The DNA of the CDR3 is TGTGCCAGTCACGATGGGGCTGACCCCGGACGTGGCTACACCTTC. The encoded protein is CASHDGADPGRGYTF.

This clone has a count of ten or more. V gene TRBV7-3 combines with J gene TRBJ1-2; no clear D gene. CDR1 and CDR2 (germline): SGHTA, FQGTGA. This CDR3 region has 13 residues. Trimming cost V 3 bases and J 4 bases, with 9 bases left between them. As DNA, the CDR3 is TGTGCCAGCAGCTTCCAAGCGGGCTATGGCTACACCTTC. This sequence encodes CASSFQAGYGYTF.

The chain carries TRBV3-1 (or the pseudogene TRBV3-2) and TRBJ1-4; D is undetermined. V lost 4 bases to trimming and J lost 6 bases, with 6 bases between them. This CDR3 has 12 residues. Germline V gene data show CDR1 as LGHDT and CDR2 as YNNKEL (reference sequence). The CDR3 DNA follows: TGTGCCAGCAGCCTACTCCATGAAAAACTGTTTTTT. The encoded protein is CASSLLHEKLFF.

The genes are TRBV12-3 or TRBV12-4 and TRBJ2-7, with D tentatively TRBD2 (6 bases). The CDR3 is 12 amino acids. V lost 4 bases to trimming and J lost 9 bases, with 13 bases between them. CDR3 amino acids: CASSYGGGPQYF. The CDR3 DNA sequence: TGTGCCAGCAGTTACGGGGGAGGACCGCAGTACTTC.

This chain connects TRBV7-8 to TRBJ2-3, with TRBD2 matching over 8 bases. Germline-derived CDR1 and CDR2 are SGHVS and FQNEAQ. The CDR3 is 16 residues long. The ends lost 3 bases at V and 2 bases at J; junction bases unmatched: 7. The CDR3 sequence: CASSFERGGLTDTQYF. The CDR3 DNA reads TGTGCCAGCAGCTTCGAACGCGGGGGGCTCACAGATACGCAGTATTTT.

This chain connects TRBV11-2 to TRBJ2-7; 11 bases match TRBD2. The V and J ends lost 5 bases and 7 bases, in that order; junction bases with no gene match: 10. This CDR3 has 15 amino acids. Germline V gene lookup returns CDR1 SGHAT and CDR2 FQNNGV. The CDR3 loop is CASSAHGPSGGEQYF. The CDR3 nucleotides are TGTGCCAGCAGCGCTCATGGGCCTAGCGGGGGGGAGCAGTACTTC.

The chain carries TRBV5-1 and TRBJ2-5, with 7 bases that match TRBD2. With V trimmed by 7 bases and J by 1 base, 4 bases remained unmatched. Germline CDR1 SGHRS, CDR2 YFSETQ. This CDR3 comprises 13 residues. CDR3 protein: CASGRGSQETQYF. DNA of the CDR3: TGCGCCAGCGGGCGGGGGTCCCAAGAGACCCAGTACTTC.

DNA of the CDR3: TGCGCCAGCAGCCAAGGCCAAGGGGATGAAAAACTGTTTTTT. Its protein is CASSQGQGDEKLFF. This chain uses TRBV4-3 with TRBJ1-4; tentatively, D is TRBD1 (5 bases). The germline gives CDR1 LGHNA, CDR2 YSLEER. With 1 base removed from V and 6 bases from J, the gap between germline ends came to 9 bases. CDR3 length equals 14 residues.

J is TRBJ1-1 and V is TRBV29-1; the match to TRBD1 covers 9 bases. The CDR3 loop spans 15 amino acids. The V gene's germline CDR1 is SQVTM and CDR2 ANQGSEA. The trim removed 6 bases at V and 1 base at J, leaving 9 bases unmatched. In DNA, the CDR3 is TGCAGCGTGCGGACAGGGGTCGCTCAGAACACTGAAGCTTTCTTT. Translation gives CSVRTGVAQNTEAFF.

This clone was observed a single time. The rearrangement joins TRBV30 to TRBJ2-3; D is perhaps TRBD2 (5 bases). V gave up 6 bases and J gave up 1 base, with 20 bases separating them. Per germline, CDR1 GTSNPN and CDR2 SVGIG (reference sequence). CDR3 size: 16 residues. CDR3 coding DNA: TGTGCCTGCTCTCAACCGACCGGGGAGCGCACAGATACGCAGTATTTT. Protein product: CACSQPTGERTDTQYF.

The chain recombines TRBV4-1 with TRBJ2-7; D unresolved. The CDR3 loop spans 15 amino acids. Germline CDR1 is MGHRA and CDR2 is YSYEKL. V was pared by 6 bases and J by 0 bases, with 15 bases between. CDR3 in DNA: TGCGCCAGCAGTCTGGTGCGGCTCGCCTCCTACGAGCAGTACTTC. Its translation is CASSLVRLASYEQYF.

The CDR3 region is CASSQMETGELFF. The CDR3 DNA reads as TGTGCCAGCAGCCAGATGGAGACCGGGGAGCTGTTTTTT. V and J are TRBV11-1 and TRBJ2-2; D unresolved. Germline values: CDR1 SGHAT, CDR2 FQDESV (reference sequence). Trimming left V 5 bases short and J 5 bases short, with 9 bases between. CDR3 length equals 13 residues.

The chain has TRBV5-1 and TRBJ2-1; TRBD1 agrees at 7 bases. Germline CDR1 reads SGHRS; CDR2 reads YFSETQ. The CDR3 extends over 13 amino acids. V shed 7 bases and J 6 bases; nucleotides not matched to a gene: 7. CDR3 DNA: TGCGCCAGCGGAAGGACAGGCCCCAATGAGCAGTTCTTC. Its protein product is CASGRTGPNEQFF.